These 26 T cell receptor beta chains came from one sample sequenced in a study of T cell responses to AZD1222 COVID-19 vaccine. TCRdb's table, derived via immunoSEQ multiplex PCR, lists solely in-frame clones and lacks some. Counted here are over 150,000 clones, 85% to 95% occurring once; the ten biggest clones make up about 10%. Here the sequenced sample was peripheral blood, taken on day 0 of AZD1222 vaccination. The receptors here all came from an adult in good health.

The J gene is TRBJ2-7, the V gene TRBV5-4; D possibly corresponds to TRBD1 (6 bases). Trimming cost V 2 bases and J 6 bases, with 12 bases left between them. Germline V gene lookup returns CDR1 SGHNT and CDR2 YYREEE (reference sequence). The CDR3 spans 13 residues. In DNA, the CDR3 is TGTGCCAGCAGCTTTGTACAGGGCGGCGAGCAGTACTTC. It encodes CASSFVQGGEQYF.

The J gene is TRBJ2-7, the V gene TRBV27; a weak D match, TRBD1 (5 bases). CDR1 is MNHEY and CDR2 is SMNVEV in the germline V gene (reference sequence). V was pared by 0 bases and J by 3 bases, with 12 bases between. The CDR3 runs 15 residues. The CDR3 DNA is TGTGCCAGCAGTTTATCGGGGCTAGGATACTACGAGCAGTACTTC. Translation: CASSLSGLGYYEQYF.

The chain combines TRBV4-3 with TRBJ1-1, with TRBD1 matching over 11 bases. V trimming: 4 bases; J trimming: 1 base; junction bases outside the gene matches: 11. The CDR3 is 18 amino acids. CDR1 and CDR2 from the germline V gene are LGHNA and YSLEER. CDR3 sequence reads: CASSPGTGGTLSNTEAFF. Written as DNA, the CDR3 is TGCGCCAGCAGCCCCGGGACAGGGGGGACCTTATCGAACACTGAAGCTTTCTTT.

V gene TRBV12-3 or TRBV12-4 combines with J gene TRBJ1-2; possibly TRBD1 for D (5 bases). The CDR3 is made up of 12 amino acids. V gave up 5 bases and J gave up 8 bases, with 12 bases separating them. CDR3 DNA sequence: TGTGCCAGCAGTCCGGTCGGGGGGGGCTACACCTTC. It codes for CASSPVGGGYTF.

The V gene is TRBV7-2, the J gene TRBJ1-5; D ambiguous. The CDR3 has 14 residues. Germline assignment: CDR1 SGHTA and CDR2 FQGNSA. Trimming took off 5 bases at V and 7 bases at J, with 15 bases between the two ends. The CDR3 DNA sequence: TGTGCCAGCAGCATTCCGGGAGCGGGACAGCCCCAGCATTTT. This codes for CASSIPGAGQPQHF.

The gene calls are TRBV6-1 and TRBJ1-1; maybe TRBD1 (5 bases). V gave up 1 base and J gave up 7 bases, with 10 bases separating them. CDR3 length: 13 residues. Germline CDR1 MNHNS, CDR2 SASEGT. The CDR3 sequence: CASSEVGGVEAFF. The CDR3 coding sequence is TGTGCCAGCAGTGAAGTTGGAGGGGTTGAAGCTTTCTTT.

The rearrangement joins TRBV10-2 to TRBJ1-1; 8 bases line up with TRBD1. Trimming cost V 1 base and J 0 bases; bases outside gene matches: 13. The germline gives CDR1 WSHSY, CDR2 SAAADI. The CDR3 extends over 19 amino acids. CDR3 sequence reads: CASSEYNYQGARMNTEAFF. The CDR3 region has the DNA TGCGCCAGCAGTGAGTACAACTACCAGGGGGCCCGGATGAACACTGAAGCTTTCTTT.

The V gene is TRBV14, the J gene TRBJ2-3; a possible D gene is TRBD1 (7 bases). Trimming pared 4 bases from V and 5 bases from J, leaving 16 bases between. CDR3 size: 15 residues. The germline V gene encodes CDR1 SGHDN and CDR2 FVKESK. This CDR3 is CASSRYRGGIDTQYF. As DNA, the CDR3 is TGTGCCAGCAGCCGATACAGGGGAGGTATAGATACGCAGTATTTT.

V gene TRBV30 combines with J gene TRBJ2-7, with 9 bases aligning to TRBD2. The V gene's germline CDR1 is GTSNPN and CDR2 SVGIG (reference sequence). Losses at the gene ends were 2 bases for V and 0 bases for J; bases not matched to a gene: 11. The CDR3 spans 17 residues. CDR3 sequence reads: CAWSRISGSSSSYEQYF. For the CDR3, the DNA is TGTGCCTGGAGTAGAATTAGCGGGAGTTCCAGCTCCTACGAGCAGTACTTC. Variable domain in full (rest from reference TRBV30 and TRBJ2-7): SQTIHQWPATLVQPVGSPLSLECTVEGTSNPNLYWYRQAAGRGLQLLFYSVGIGQISSEVPQNLSASRPQDRQFILSSKKLLLSDSGFYLCAWSRISGSSSSYEQYFGPGTRLTVT.

The J gene is TRBJ1-1, the V gene TRBV18, with D hard to call. V shed 6 bases and J shed 1 base, with 12 bases lying between them. The germline V gene has CDR1 KGHSH and CDR2 LQKENI. The CDR3 is made up of 14 amino acids. The CDR3 reads CASSARDSNTEAFF. Here the CDR3 DNA reads TGTGCCAGCTCGGCCCGGGATTCGAACACTGAAGCTTTCTTT.

Notes on this clone: Other DNA sequences in this sample translate to the same CDR3. This sequence joins TRBV5-1 and TRBJ1-5; TRBD1 aligns across 10 bases. Germline values: CDR1 SGHRS, CDR2 YFSETQ. Trimming took 4 bases from V and 5 from J; bases not matched to a gene: 3. The CDR3 runs 14 residues. CDR3 in amino acids: CASSPGTGDQPQHF. Written as DNA, the CDR3 is TGCGCCAGCAGCCCCGGGACAGGGGATCAGCCCCAGCATTTT.

This rearrangement joins TRBV2 to TRBJ1-2, with a tentative D call TRBD1 (6 bases). CDR3 length: 12 residues. Trimming left V 9 bases short and J 7 bases short, with 15 bases between. CDR1 is SNHLY and CDR2 is FYNNEI in the germline V gene. This CDR3 reads CARASGQSGYTF. The CDR3 nucleotides are TGTGCCAGGGCCTCTGGACAGAGTGGCTACACCTTC.

The genes are TRBV6-6 and TRBJ2-3; D gene unclear. The CDR3 consists of 16 residues. The V gene's germline CDR1 is MNHNY and CDR2 SVGAGI (reference sequence). V lost 6 bases, J lost 1 base, and 17 bases lay in between. CDR3 region: CASRRSSLARTDTQYF. CDR3 nucleotides: TGTGCCAGCAGGCGATCCTCTCTTGCCCGCACAGATACGCAGTATTTT.

The chain carries TRBV3-1 (or the pseudogene TRBV3-2) and TRBJ2-2; no clear D gene. Germline-derived CDR1 and CDR2 are LGHDT and YNNKEL (reference sequence). Trimming shortened V by 7 bases and J by 4 bases, and 10 bases separated the two germline ends. CDR3 length: 13 amino acids. This CDR3 is CASTAGSTGELFF. CDR3 bases: TGTGCCAGCACAGCCGGGTCCACCGGGGAGCTGTTTTTT.

V gene TRBV19 combines with J gene TRBJ1-2; 9 bases are a match to TRBD1. V trimming: 6 bases; J trimming: 5 bases; junction bases outside the gene matches: 4. Germline-derived CDR1 and CDR2 are LNHDA and SQIVND (reference sequence). The CDR3 spans 13 residues. The CDR3 DNA is TGTGCCAGTAGCCTGGGACAGGGATATGGCTACACCTTC. Translating it yields CASSLGQGYGYTF.

This chain's CDR3 is CASSSDTDTQYF. The CDR3 nucleotides read TGTGCCAGCAGCAGCGACACAGATACGCAGTATTTT. The J gene is TRBJ2-3, the V gene TRBV27; D is ambiguous. Deletions cut 6 bases from V and 2 bases from J, with 6 bases between. In germline, CDR1 is MNHEY, CDR2 SMNVEV (reference sequence). CDR3 length equals 12 residues.

V is TRBV7-9 and J is TRBJ1-4; possible D gene TRBD1, 5 bases. The CDR3 is made up of 16 amino acids. V lost 2 bases and J lost 7, with 17 bases in between. Germline loops: CDR1 SEHNR, CDR2 FQNEAQ (reference sequence). CDR3 DNA sequence: TGTGCCAGCAGCTTAAGGAGGGGACTGATGGGTGAAAAACTGTTTTTT. Its translation: CASSLRRGLMGEKLFF.

This clone has only one observation. V is TRBV7-9 and J is TRBJ1-6; D is ambiguous. The CDR3 length is 14 residues. Trimming took off 5 bases at V and 9 bases at J, with 14 bases between the two ends. Germline CDR1 is SEHNR and CDR2 is FQNEAQ (reference sequence). The CDR3 sequence is CASSELVGRSPLHF. The CDR3 DNA sequence: TGTGCCAGCAGCGAACTGGTGGGCCGTTCACCCCTCCACTTT.

This chain joins TRBV5-1 and TRBJ2-7, with 9 bases lining up with TRBD2. CDR1 and CDR2 from the germline V gene are SGHRS and YFSETQ. V dropped 2 bases and J dropped 4; count of bases not matched to a gene: 7. The CDR3 consists of 15 residues. Written as DNA, the CDR3 is TGCGCCAGCAGCTTTAGCGGGAGTCTCCCTTACGAGCAGTACTTC. It translates to CASSFSGSLPYEQYF.

J is TRBJ1-1 and V is TRBV27; possibly TRBD1 for D (5 bases). In germline, CDR1 is MNHEY, CDR2 SMNVEV (reference sequence). V lost 6 bases and J lost 11, with 19 bases in between. The length of the CDR3 is 13 residues. In nucleotides, the CDR3 is TGTGCCAGCAGAGGTGTGTTAACAGGTTCGGCTTTCTTT. Amino acids: CASRGVLTGSAFF.

The chain has TRBV5-6 and TRBJ2-3, with D maybe TRBD2 (5 bases). V was trimmed by 2 bases and J by 3 bases, leaving 13 bases between them. From germline, CDR1 is SGHDT and CDR2 YYEEEE. This CDR3 region has 15 residues. In DNA, the CDR3 is TGTGCCAGCAGCTTTCGGGTGGAGGAAACAGATACGCAGTATTTT. Protein sequence: CASSFRVEETDTQYF.

V and J are TRBV5-4 and TRBJ2-2; the D gene is possibly TRBD2 (6 bases). Trimming took off 8 bases at V and 6 bases at J, with 11 bases between the two ends. The CDR3 has 12 amino acids. Germline V gene data show CDR1 as SGHNT and CDR2 as YYREEE (reference sequence). The CDR3 here is CASWGGAGELFF. The CDR3, as DNA: TGTGCCAGTTGGGGCGGGGCCGGGGAGCTGTTTTTT.

V is TRBV5-6 and J is TRBJ2-1, with 9 bases aligning to TRBD2. The CDR3 has 15 residues. V was pared by 4 bases and J by 5 bases, with 7 bases of the junction left unmatched. The germline V gene has CDR1 SGHDT and CDR2 YYEEEE. The CDR3 DNA is TGTGCCAGCAGCCTGTCGCGGGGGGGAAACAATGAGCAGTTCTTC. It is translated as CASSLSRGGNNEQFF.

The CDR3 here is CASSLDDTSGEQYF. The CDR3 nucleotides are TGTGCCAGCAGCCTAGATGACACCTCGGGTGAGCAGTACTTC. The chain is built from TRBV13 and TRBJ2-7; D remains ambiguous. There are 14 residues in the CDR3. Germline V gene lookup returns CDR1 PRHDT and CDR2 FYEKMQ (reference sequence). Deletions cut 5 bases from V and 7 bases from J, with 18 bases between.

The V and J genes are TRBV19 and TRBJ2-3; 10 positions agree with TRBD2. Germline V gene data show CDR1 as LNHDA and CDR2 as SQIVND (reference sequence). The CDR3 has 16 residues. V lost 5 bases, J lost 0 bases, and 5 bases stayed unmatched. Written as DNA, the CDR3 is TGTGCCAGTAGTGCCCGGACTAGCGGAAGCACAGATACGCAGTATTTT. Amino acid sequence: CASSARTSGSTDTQYF.

This chain links TRBV19 with TRBJ1-5, with 7 bases identical to TRBD1. CDR3 length: 17 residues. J lost 0 bases, V lost 6 bases, and 11 bases had no gene match. CDR1 LNHDA and CDR2 SQIVND come from the germline V gene (reference sequence). CDR3 DNA sequence: TGTGCCAGTAGCCCCGGGACAGCCGGATATAGCAATCAGCCCCAGCATTTT. Protein product: CASSPGTAGYSNQPQHF.